Presented here are 20 T cell receptor beta chains from one specimen sequenced in a study of shared clonotypes between healthy human individuals. The protocol was immunoSEQ multiplex PCR, while the TCRdb copy is restricted to in-frame clones and leaves out a portion. The repertoire holds roughly 600,000 clones, roughly 98% seen once, with 0.3% in the top ten. Naive CD8 cells lacked CD45RO and underwent positive selection for CCR7, leaving out terminally differentiated effector memory CD45RA+ cells. Sequencing was carried out using naive CD8+ T cells sorted from blood. The receptors were gathered from a man between 25 and 39 years old in good health.

This chain uses TRBV27 with TRBJ2-7; D is possibly TRBD1 (5 bases). The V gene lost 5 bases and the J gene lost 7 bases, with 15 bases spanning the gap. The CDR3 consists of 13 residues. Germline V gene lookup returns CDR1 MNHEY and CDR2 SMNVEV (reference sequence). The chain's CDR3 is CASSVGDSTEQYF. The CDR3 bases are TGTGCCAGCAGTGTAGGGGATTCTACTGAGCAGTACTTC.

The J gene is TRBJ1-2, the V gene TRBV7-9; 9 bases match TRBD1. Germline V CDR1 and CDR2: SEHNR, FQNEAQ (reference sequence). The junction had 9 bases not matched to a gene; V was cut back by 5 bases and J by 5 bases. The length of the CDR3 is 15 residues. The CDR3, as DNA: TGTGCCAGCAGCCTGGGGACAGGGTTGTCGTATGGCTACACCTTC. This encodes CASSLGTGLSYGYTF.

V and J are TRBV5-1 and TRBJ1-5; possible D gene TRBD1, 5 bases. This CDR3 has 14 amino acids. Trimming left V 0 bases short and J 8 bases short, with 12 bases between. CDR1 and CDR2 (germline): SGHRS, YFSETQ. The CDR3 is CASSLGQGSKPQHF. CDR3 nucleotide sequence: TGCGCCAGCAGCTTGGGTCAGGGAAGTAAGCCCCAGCATTTT.

This clone was recorded only once. This sequence joins TRBV7-9 and TRBJ1-2; possible D gene TRBD1, 5 bases. The V gene's germline CDR1 is SEHNR and CDR2 FQNEAQ (reference sequence). The CDR3 is 14 amino acids. Deletions cut 5 bases from V and 4 bases from J, with 14 bases between. The CDR3 region is CASSPLGRAYGYTF. DNA of the CDR3: TGTGCCAGCAGCCCCCTGGGCAGGGCCTATGGCTACACCTTC.

The chain joins TRBV27 to TRBJ2-7, with D unresolved. This CDR3 comprises 13 residues. The V and J ends lost 4 bases and 3 bases respectively, with 10 bases between them. The germline V gene encodes CDR1 MNHEY and CDR2 SMNVEV (reference sequence). The CDR3, as DNA: TGTGCCAGCAGTTCCTTGGTAAGCTACGAGCAGTACTTC. Translation gives CASSSLVSYEQYF.

This chain links TRBV7-6 with TRBJ1-2; D gene ambiguous. The CDR3 is 17 residues long. CDR1 and CDR2 (germline): SGHVS, FNYEAQ. Trimming removed 7 bases at V and 6 bases at J, with 27 bases between. In DNA form, the CDR3 reads TGTGCCAGCAAACGGTCCAAAGGACGCCCAGAGAGTGATGGCTACACCTTC. This codes for CASKRSKGRPESDGYTF.

This chain connects TRBV5-1 to TRBJ2-7, with 10 bases matching TRBD1. The V segment lost 4 bases and the J segment 3 bases; nucleotides outside the gene matches: 4. Germline lookup yields CDR1 SGHRS and CDR2 YFSETQ. The CDR3 contains 14 residues. This CDR3 is CASSRGQGNYEQYF. The CDR3 region has the DNA TGCGCCAGCAGCAGGGGACAGGGGAACTACGAGCAGTACTTC. The full variable domain, its missing parts supplied by reference TRBV5-1 and TRBJ2-7, is KAGVTQTPRYLIKTRGQQVTLSCSPISGHRSVSWYQQTPGQGLQFLFEYFSETQRNKGNFPGRFSGRQFSNSRSEMNVSTLELGDSALYLCASSRGQGNYEQYFGPGTRLTVT.

The gene calls are TRBV15 and TRBJ2-7; D unclear. V lost 7 bases and J lost 6, with 10 bases in between. There are 11 residues in the CDR3. Germline CDR1 reads LNHNV; CDR2 reads YYDKDF (reference sequence). The CDR3: CATTQTGEQYF. For the CDR3, the DNA is TGTGCCACCACCCAGACCGGCGAGCAGTACTTC. The full variable domain, completed using reference TRBV15 and TRBJ2-7, is DAMVIQNPRYQVTQFGKPVTLSCSQTLNHNVMYWYQQKSSQAPKLLFHYYDKDFNNEADTPDNFQSRRPNTSFCFLDIRSPGLGDTAMYLCATTQTGEQYFGPGTRLTVT.

The V call is TRBV30, the J call TRBJ1-1; TRBD1 matches 8 bases. The CDR3 is 13 amino acids. CDR1 and CDR2 from the germline V gene are GTSNPN and SVGIG (reference sequence). Unmatched junction bases numbered 6, after V lost 4 bases and J lost 5 bases. CDR3 coding DNA: TGTGCCTGGACCACAGGGGGAAGGACTGAAGCTTTCTTT. Amino acids: CAWTTGGRTEAFF.

The J gene is TRBJ2-7, the V gene TRBV29-1, with 9 bases aligning to TRBD1. CDR1 and CDR2 (germline): SQVTM, ANQGSEA. J lost 0 bases, V lost 6 bases, and 9 bases had no gene match. There are 15 residues in the CDR3. The CDR3 DNA sequence: TGCAGCGTGACCTACCGGGACAGGGTCTCCTACGAGCAGTACTTC. Its protein product is CSVTYRDRVSYEQYF.

The CDR3 here is CASTSGANTEAFF. For the CDR3, the DNA is TGTGCCAGCACCTCTGGGGCGAACACTGAAGCTTTCTTT. This sequence joins TRBV6-5 and TRBJ1-1; the D gene is possibly TRBD1 (5 bases). V lost 7 bases and J lost 1, with 10 bases in between. Germline assignment: CDR1 MNHEY and CDR2 SVGAGI. The CDR3 is made up of 13 amino acids.

This clone came up once. This chain links TRBV4-1 with TRBJ2-1; 9 bases are a match to TRBD2. The germline gives CDR1 MGHRA, CDR2 YSYEKL. The CDR3 consists of 17 residues. After removal of 7 bases from V and 0 bases from J, the junction contained 10 bases not matched to a gene. The CDR3 DNA reads as TGCGCCAGCACACGGGCTAGCGGGATTCGCTCCTACAATGAGCAGTTCTTC. This gives the protein CASTRASGIRSYNEQFF.

The chain recombines TRBV2 with TRBJ1-1; 7 bases are a match to TRBD1. The CDR3 covers 12 residues. Germline loops: CDR1 SNHLY, CDR2 FYNNEI. V shed 7 bases, J shed 4 bases, and the junction held 3 bases outside the gene matches. CDR3 sequence: CASNRGGTEAFF. CDR3 DNA: TGTGCCAGCAACAGGGGCGGCACTGAAGCTTTCTTT.

V and J are TRBV7-2 and TRBJ2-3, with 10 bases fitting TRBD2. This CDR3 contains 17 residues. Germline-derived CDR1 and CDR2 are SGHTA and FQGNSA. V dropped 5 bases and J dropped 4; count of bases not matched to a gene: 12. The CDR3 protein is CASSLRPSGSLSDTQYF. The CDR3 nucleotides are TGTGCCAGCAGCCTCAGACCTAGCGGGAGCTTGTCAGATACGCAGTATTTT.

The chain links TRBV5-6 to TRBJ1-1; D is ambiguous. CDR1 is SGHDT and CDR2 is YYEEEE in the germline V gene. This CDR3 is 13 amino acids long. V shed 0 bases and J shed 2 bases, with 5 bases lying between them. The CDR3 loop reads CASSLEINTEAFF. The CDR3 DNA reads TGTGCCAGCAGCTTGGAGATCAACACTGAAGCTTTCTTT.

The V gene is TRBV4-1, the J gene TRBJ2-1; D is unresolved. Germline CDR1 reads MGHRA; CDR2 reads YSYEKL. V dropped 3 bases and J dropped 10 bases, with 7 bases sitting between them. This CDR3 has 11 residues. The CDR3, as DNA: TGCGCCAGCAGCCACTCCGAGGAGCAGTTCTTC. Translated, it gives CASSHSEEQFF.

V usage is TRBV28 and J usage is TRBJ2-2; 7 positions agree with TRBD1. V trimming: 5 bases; J trimming: 1 base; junction bases outside the gene matches: 4. Germline-derived CDR1 and CDR2 are MDHEN and SYDVKM. This CDR3 is 15 amino acids long. In DNA, the CDR3 is TGTGCCAGCAGTCCCGACAGGGTGAACACCGGGGAGCTGTTTTTT. Amino acids: CASSPDRVNTGELFF.

The chain employs TRBV5-6 and TRBJ2-5; unclear D gene. This CDR3 region has 14 residues. CDR1 SGHDT and CDR2 YYEEEE come from the germline V gene. Trimming removed 1 base at V and 0 bases at J, with 7 bases between. CDR3 sequence (DNA): TGTGCCAGCAGCTTGCTAGGGTACCAAGAGACCCAGTACTTC. This sequence encodes CASSLLGYQETQYF.

DNA for the CDR3: TGTGCCAGCAGTTACTCACAGTCAGGGGGTAGTGAGCAGTTCTTC. It codes for CASSYSQSGGSEQFF. This chain connects TRBV6-5 to TRBJ2-1; 7 nucleotides agree with TRBD1. Trimming removed 0 bases from V and 9 bases from J; junction bases left unmatched: 8. The germline V gene has CDR1 MNHEY and CDR2 SVGAGI. The CDR3 length is 15 residues.

J is TRBJ1-5 and V is TRBV6-1; D gene ambiguous. The germline V and J ends were trimmed by 1 base and 6 bases, with 7 bases remaining between them. The V gene's germline CDR1 is MNHNS and CDR2 SASEGT. The CDR3 covers 13 residues. The CDR3 protein is CASSEGESQPQHF. CDR3 nucleotide sequence: TGTGCCAGCAGTGAAGGAGAGTCTCAGCCCCAGCATTTT.